The 9 T cell receptor beta chains reported below all come from one sample, sequenced in a study of blood T cell repertoires in COVID-19. Here immunoSEQ multiplex PCR was the method, and the copy in TCRdb shows in-frame clones only, minus some. The profile covers fewer than 250,000 clones, with roughly 90% appearing a single time and just over 2.5% taken by the ten largest. Sequenced material: PBMCs or T cells enriched from blood (not recorded which). The receptors come from a woman aged 30 to 39 with acute COVID-19.

V usage is TRBV11-2 and J usage is TRBJ1-1; D is uncertain. This CDR3 is 13 amino acids long. V was cut by 5 bases and J by 1 base, with 8 bases left in between. Germline assignment: CDR1 SGHAT and CDR2 FQNNGV. The CDR3 here is CASSSYRNTEAFF. The CDR3 coding sequence is TGTGCCAGCAGCAGTTATAGGAACACTGAAGCTTTCTTT. Supplemented by reference TRBV11-2 and TRBJ1-1, the full variable domain reads EAGVAQSPRYKIIEKRQSVAFWCNPISGHATLYWYQQILGQGPKLLIQFQNNGVVDDSQLPKDRFSAERLKGVDSTLKIQPAKLEDSAVYLCASSSYRNTEAFFGQGTRLTVV.

The chain links TRBV5-5 to TRBJ2-5, with D possibly matching TRBD2 (6 bases). The V end lost 4 bases, the J end lost 3 bases, and 13 bases lay between the germline ends. Germline lookup yields CDR1 SGHKS and CDR2 YYEKEE (reference sequence). The CDR3 covers 14 residues. The CDR3 here is CASSLWDSEETQYF. Here the CDR3 DNA reads TGTGCCAGCAGCCTATGGGACTCCGAAGAGACCCAGTACTTC.

This clone appeared once. The chain carries TRBV5-4 and TRBJ2-1, with 9 bases aligning to TRBD1. This CDR3 region has 15 residues. CDR1 is SGHNT, CDR2 YYREEE, per germline (reference sequence). J gave up 6 bases and V 1 base, and 5 bases lay outside the gene matches. Written as DNA, the CDR3 is TGTGCCAGCAGCTTGCCCGGACAGGGGCGCAATGAGCAGTTCTTC. Its translation is CASSLPGQGRNEQFF.

This rearrangement joins TRBV19 to TRBJ2-3; D perhaps matches TRBD2 (6 bases). V lost 0 bases, J lost 0 bases, and 13 bases lay in between. Germline values: CDR1 LNHDA, CDR2 SQIVND (reference sequence). The CDR3 is 17 amino acids. The DNA for the CDR3 is TGTGCCAGTAGTATAGATCACACGGGGGTTAGCACAGATACGCAGTATTTT. This encodes CASSIDHTGVSTDTQYF. The full variable domain, in which reference TRBV19 and TRBJ2-3 provide the parts outside the CDR3, is DGGITQSPKYLFRKEGQNVTLSCEQNLNHDAMYWYRQDPGQGLRLIYYSQIVNDFQKGDIAEGYSVSREKKESFPLTVTSAQKNPTAFYLCASSIDHTGVSTDTQYFGPGTRLTVL.

The rearrangement joins TRBV28 to TRBJ1-4; perhaps TRBD1 as D (6 bases). V was clipped by 2 bases and J by 8 bases, with 18 bases between them. The CDR3 consists of 16 residues. Germline CDR1 is MDHEN and CDR2 is SYDVKM. The CDR3 DNA reads as TGTGCCAGCAGTTTAGTTGGTCAGGGGATCCGGGAAAAACTGTTTTTT. This translates into CASSLVGQGIREKLFF.

The chain combines TRBV30 with TRBJ1-2; D unclear. The V gene's germline CDR1 is GTSNPN and CDR2 SVGIG (reference sequence). This CDR3 is 12 amino acids long. The V gene lost 5 bases and the J gene lost 7 bases, with 14 bases spanning the gap. CDR3 in amino acids: CAWSFGEFGYTF. CDR3 sequence (DNA): TGTGCCTGGTCCTTCGGGGAGTTTGGCTACACCTTC.

The genes are TRBV5-1 and TRBJ2-3, with 8 bases lining up with TRBD1. The CDR3 extends over 14 amino acids. Germline V gene sequence: CDR1 SGHRS, CDR2 YFSETQ. Trimming removed 4 bases from V and 3 bases from J; junction bases left unmatched: 4. CDR3 in amino acids: CASSTDRETDTQYF. The CDR3 nucleotides read TGCGCCAGCAGCACGGACAGGGAAACAGATACGCAGTATTTT. The variable domain in full, completed from reference TRBV5-1 and TRBJ2-3, reads KAGVTQTPRYLIKTRGQQVTLSCSPISGHRSVSWYQQTPGQGLQFLFEYFSETQRNKGNFPGRFSGRQFSNSRSEMNVSTLELGDSALYLCASSTDRETDTQYFGPGTRLTVL.

The chain is built from TRBV27 and TRBJ2-2; 7 bases fit TRBD1. Germline lookup yields CDR1 MNHEY and CDR2 SMNVEV (reference sequence). This CDR3 spans 15 amino acids. V lost 5 bases and J lost 2; bases outside the gene matches: 5. In DNA form, the CDR3 reads TGTGCCAGCAGTCCCGACAGGGTTAACACCGGGGAGCTGTTTTTT. Translating it yields CASSPDRVNTGELFF.

The chain combines TRBV6-5 with TRBJ1-5; no firm D call. V was clipped by 7 bases and J by 1 base, with 11 bases between them. This CDR3 region has 14 residues. From germline, CDR1 is MNHEY and CDR2 SVGAGI. This CDR3 is CASKGDSSNQPQHF. CDR3 coding DNA: TGTGCCAGCAAAGGTGACTCCAGCAATCAGCCCCAGCATTTT.